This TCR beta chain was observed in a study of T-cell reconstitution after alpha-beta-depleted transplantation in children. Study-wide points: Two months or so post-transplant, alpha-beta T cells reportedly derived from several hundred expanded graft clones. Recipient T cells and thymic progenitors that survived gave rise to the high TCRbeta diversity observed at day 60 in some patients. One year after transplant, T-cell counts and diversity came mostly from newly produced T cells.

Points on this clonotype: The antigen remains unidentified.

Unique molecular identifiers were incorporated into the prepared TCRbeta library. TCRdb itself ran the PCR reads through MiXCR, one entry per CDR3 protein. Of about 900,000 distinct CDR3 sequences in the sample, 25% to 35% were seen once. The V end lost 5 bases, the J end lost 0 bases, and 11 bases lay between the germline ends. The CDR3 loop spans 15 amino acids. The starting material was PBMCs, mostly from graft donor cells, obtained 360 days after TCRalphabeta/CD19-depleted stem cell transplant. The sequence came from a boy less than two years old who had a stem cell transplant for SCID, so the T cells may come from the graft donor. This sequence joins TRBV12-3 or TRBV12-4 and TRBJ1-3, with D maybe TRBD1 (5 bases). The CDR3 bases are TGTGCCAGCAGTGACAGATCTTTCTCTGGAAACACCATATATTTT. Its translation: CASSDRSFSGNTIYF.